This T cell receptor beta chain was captured by sequencing in a study of cytomegalovirus exposure and HLA in healthy donors. Study-wide results and limits: The likely explanation for a cluster of highly shared sequence variants was sequencing artifact. It was only CMV serostatus that was available as immune exposure information. The authors excluded some V segments, including TRBV6-2 and TRBV6-3, as indistinguishable.

The CDR3 totals 15 residues. Germline V gene sequence: CDR1 KGHSH, CDR2 LQKENI. V lost 3 bases, J lost 4 bases, and 4 bases stayed unmatched. Researchers ran the PCR with 60 Vbeta and 13 Jbeta primers. The protocol was immunoSEQ multiplex PCR, while the TCRdb copy is restricted to in-frame clones and leaves out a portion. The repertoire holds under 150,000 clones, with approximately 77% as singletons. This clone was detected a few times. Its matching antigen is unknown. The receptor's source is a woman aged 60-75 years in good health and CMV-seronegative. The sample was PBMCs. V usage is TRBV18 and J usage is TRBJ1-3; 9 bases agree with TRBD1. CDR3 in amino acids: CASSPGQGPGNTIYF. The DNA for the CDR3 is TGTGCCAGCTCACCGGGACAGGGACCCGGAAACACCATATATTTT.